Listed below are T cell receptor beta chains from one sample, sequenced in a study of vaccination and CD4 T cells after COVID-19. TCRdb reprocessed the PCR reads via MiXCR and lists one record per CDR3 protein. The table lists 15,000 to 20,000 distinct CDR3 sequences, 30% to 35% of them singletons, with roughly 15% in the top ten. Their antigens remain unidentified. What was sequenced was cultured CD4+ T cells from blood. These receptors all come from a human donor with COVID-19. The CDR3 runs from the conserved cysteine through the conserved F or W. Clone size is given for some rows only: seen once, a few or many times, or a class if the clone is expanded.

J gene: TRBJ1-2
V gene: TRBV29-1
clone size: NA
CDR3 protein: CSVERGQAFYTF

J gene: TRBJ2-7
V gene: TRBV12-5
clone size: medium-sized
CDR3 protein: CASGLGPRVSSEQYF

J gene: TRBJ2-7
V gene: TRBV5-1
clone size: NA
CDR3 protein: CASTQTTGGTYEQYF

J gene: TRBJ2-7
V gene: TRBV7-9
clone size: NA
CDR3 protein: CASSRTGTSGTYEQYF

J gene: TRBJ1-2
V gene: TRBV5-1
clone size: NA
CDR3 protein: CASSLQAGDGYTF

J gene: TRBJ1-2
V gene: TRBV21-1
clone size: few
CDR3 protein: CASSPANYGYTF

J gene: TRBJ2-3
V gene: TRBV5-1
clone size: NA
CDR3 protein: CASSVQGSNTDTQYF

J gene: TRBJ1-5
V gene: TRBV6-1
clone size: once
CDR3 protein: CATGFRWPQHF

J gene: TRBJ1-5
V gene: TRBV6-2/TRBV6-3
clone size: few
CDR3 protein: CASSPLRDRGGQPQHF

J gene: TRBJ2-1
V gene: TRBV7-6
clone size: NA
CDR3 protein: CASSQMTNEQFF

J gene: TRBJ1-1
V gene: TRBV10-2
clone size: NA
CDR3 protein: CASSEVGSNTEAFF

J gene: TRBJ2-1
V gene: TRBV6-1
clone size: NA
CDR3 protein: CASFQRGGYNEQFF

J gene: TRBJ2-1
V gene: TRBV7-2
clone size: NA
CDR3 protein: CASSFELAGGSYNEQFF

J gene: TRBJ2-5
V gene: TRBV7-7
clone size: NA
CDR3 protein: CASSLGGGLQETQYF

J gene: TRBJ2-5
V gene: TRBV20-1
clone size: few
CDR3 protein: CSASTGQETQYF

J gene: TRBJ1-5
V gene: TRBV12-3/TRBV12-4
clone size: NA
CDR3 protein: CASSLPGRGNQPQHF

J gene: TRBJ2-7
V gene: TRBV29-1
clone size: NA
CDR3 protein: CSYKVGGFGEQYF

J gene: TRBJ1-1
V gene: TRBV4-1
clone size: few
CDR3 protein: CASSQLTTRDRGNTEAFF